This T cell receptor (beta chain) was obtained from a study of CD8 T cells in Susac syndrome. Findings and limits, study-wide: As acknowledged by the study, its TCR sequencing and HLA analysis included a relatively small number of individuals.

Germline CDR1 and CDR2: MGHRA and YSYEKL. This CDR3 contains 14 residues. Trimming cost V 3 bases and J 6 bases; bases outside gene matches: 4. CD8+ and CD4+ T cells were negatively isolated; TEMRA cells were FACS-enriched. Concerning this clonotype itself: Antigen specificity is unknown.

Reverse transcription of 0.5 to 1 ug RNA was carried out with random hexamers. With immunoSEQ multiplex PCR, TCR beta CDR3 was amplified across 54 Vbeta and 13 Jbeta. Via MiXCR, TCRdb re-called the immunoSEQ multiplex PCR reads, giving one row per CDR3 protein. The sample includes about 400,000 distinct CDR3 sequences, around 83% seen only once; the top ten take about 0.12%. V usage is TRBV4-1 and J usage is TRBJ2-2, with 7 bases lining up with TRBD1. Sequenced material: CD8+ T cells from PBMCs. The source is a human donor with multiple sclerosis. The CDR3 protein is CASSHRGSSGELFF. The CDR3 DNA sequence: TGCGCCAGCAGCCACAGGGGGTCGTCCGGGGAGCTGTTTTTT.